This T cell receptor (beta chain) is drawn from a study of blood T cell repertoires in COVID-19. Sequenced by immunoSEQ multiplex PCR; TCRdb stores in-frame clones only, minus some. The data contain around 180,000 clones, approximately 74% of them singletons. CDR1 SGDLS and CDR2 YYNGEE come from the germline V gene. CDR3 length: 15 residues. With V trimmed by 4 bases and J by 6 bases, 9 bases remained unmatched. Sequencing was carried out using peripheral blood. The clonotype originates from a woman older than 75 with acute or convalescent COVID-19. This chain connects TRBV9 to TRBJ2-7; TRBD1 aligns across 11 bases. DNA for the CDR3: TGTGCCAGCAGCCCGCCCGGGACAGGGGGAGTCGAGCAGTACTTC. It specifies CASSPPGTGGVEQYF.